Listed below are T cell receptor beta chains from one sample, sequenced in a study of T cell repertoires in cytomegalovirus infection. TCRdb processed the reads anew with MiXCR; each CDR3 protein has one entry. This table holds under 200,000 distinct CDR3 sequences, roughly 20% found once. What these receptors recognize is not known. The material was CD8+ T cells from cultured PBMCs, obtained from culture after CMV antigen stimulation. Receptors were obtained from a human donor in good health (CMV status not recorded). Some clones in this sample may be carry-over from other donors' samples. Each CDR3 is given with its conserved first and last residue. A D gene is named only where the DNA matches it firmly. Size tells how often a clone was seen (once, few, many) or the class of an expanded clone, and some rows leave it out.

d_call: -
v_call: TRBV9
j_call: TRBJ1-5
clone_size: few
cdr3_aa: CASSVTSGQPQHF
cdr3_nt: TGTGCCAGCAGCGTTACCAGTGGGCAGCCCCAGCATTTT

d_call: TRBD1
v_call: TRBV7-2
j_call: TRBJ1-5
clone_size: few
cdr3_aa: CASSLAGQGFNQPQHF
cdr3_nt: TGTGCCAGCAGCTTAGCGGGACAGGGCTTTAATCAGCCCCAGCATTTT

d_call: -
v_call: TRBV11-3
j_call: TRBJ2-1
clone_size: -
cdr3_aa: CASSLDSGIASYNEQFF
cdr3_nt: TGTGCCAGCAGCTTAGACTCGGGGATCGCCTCCTACAATGAGCAGTTCTTC

d_call: -
v_call: TRBV30
j_call: TRBJ2-1
clone_size: -
cdr3_aa: CAWSFAGVVEQFF
cdr3_nt: TGTGCCTGGAGTTTTGCTGGGGTTGTTGAGCAGTTCTTC

d_call: TRBD1
v_call: TRBV7-6
j_call: TRBJ1-1
clone_size: -
cdr3_aa: CASSPNAGTDYEAFF
cdr3_nt: TGTGCCAGCAGCCCAAACGCCGGGACAGATTATGAAGCTTTCTTT

d_call: -
v_call: TRBV7-6
j_call: TRBJ2-1
clone_size: few
cdr3_aa: CASSLRTETYNEQFF
cdr3_nt: TGTGCCAGCAGCCTTCGGACAGAGACCTACAATGAGCAGTTCTTC

d_call: -
v_call: TRBV12-3/TRBV12-4
j_call: TRBJ1-1
clone_size: -
cdr3_aa: CASSFPDPLPAFF
cdr3_nt: TGTGCCAGCAGTTTCCCAGACCCCCTTCCGGCTTTCTTT

d_call: -
v_call: TRBV7-6
j_call: TRBJ2-7
clone_size: few
cdr3_aa: CASSARDPYEQYF
cdr3_nt: TGTGCCAGCAGCGCGCGGGACCCCTACGAGCAGTACTTC

d_call: -
v_call: TRBV4-3
j_call: TRBJ2-3
clone_size: -
cdr3_aa: CASSQDLAGGLIDTQYF
cdr3_nt: TGCGCCAGCAGCCAAGATCTTGCCGGGGGGCTCATAGATACGCAGTATTTT

d_call: -
v_call: TRBV27
j_call: TRBJ2-7
clone_size: -
cdr3_aa: CASSSGGLYEQYF
cdr3_nt: TGTGCCAGCAGTTCGGGGGGCCTTTACGAGCAGTACTTC

d_call: -
v_call: TRBV7-9
j_call: TRBJ1-1
clone_size: few
cdr3_aa: CASSPKGGTEAFF
cdr3_nt: TGTGCCAGCAGCCCCAAGGGAGGCACTGAAGCTTTCTTT

d_call: TRBD1
v_call: TRBV10-3
j_call: TRBJ1-6
clone_size: many
cdr3_aa: CANGQGLGSPLHF
cdr3_nt: TGTGCCAACGGACAGGGTTTGGGGTCACCCCTCCACTTT

d_call: TRBD1
v_call: TRBV6-1
j_call: TRBJ2-1
clone_size: -
cdr3_aa: CASRPQGAQYNEQFF
cdr3_nt: TGTGCCAGCAGGCCCCAGGGGGCCCAGTACAATGAGCAGTTCTTC

d_call: -
v_call: TRBV7-6
j_call: TRBJ1-1
clone_size: few
cdr3_aa: CASSRPSGAHTEAFF
cdr3_nt: TGTGCCAGCAGCCGACCCTCAGGGGCGCACACTGAAGCTTTCTTT

d_call: -
v_call: TRBV4-1
j_call: TRBJ2-1
clone_size: few
cdr3_aa: CASKSYRGGLNNEQFF
cdr3_nt: TGCGCCAGCAAGTCGTATAGGGGGGGGCTGAACAATGAGCAGTTCTTC

d_call: TRBD2
v_call: TRBV19
j_call: TRBJ2-7
clone_size: many
cdr3_aa: CASSREIQTGLAYEQYF
cdr3_nt: TGTGCCAGTAGTAGGGAGATACAAACGGGACTAGCCTACGAGCAGTACTTC